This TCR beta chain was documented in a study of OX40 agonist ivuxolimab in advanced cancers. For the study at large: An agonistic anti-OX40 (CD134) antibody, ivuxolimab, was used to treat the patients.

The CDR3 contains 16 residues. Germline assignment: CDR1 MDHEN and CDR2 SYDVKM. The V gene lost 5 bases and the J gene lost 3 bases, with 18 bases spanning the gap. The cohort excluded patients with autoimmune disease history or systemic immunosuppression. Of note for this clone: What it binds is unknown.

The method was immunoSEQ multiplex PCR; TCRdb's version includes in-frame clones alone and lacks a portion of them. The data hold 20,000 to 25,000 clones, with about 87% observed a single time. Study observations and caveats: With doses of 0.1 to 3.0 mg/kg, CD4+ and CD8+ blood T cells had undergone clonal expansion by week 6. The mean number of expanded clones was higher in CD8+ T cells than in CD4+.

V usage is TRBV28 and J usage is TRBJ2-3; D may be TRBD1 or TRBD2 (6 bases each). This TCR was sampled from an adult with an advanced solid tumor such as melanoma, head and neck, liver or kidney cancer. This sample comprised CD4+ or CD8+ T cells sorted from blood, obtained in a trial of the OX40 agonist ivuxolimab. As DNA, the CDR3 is TGTGCCAGCAGTCTAGGAGGGGGGCCCAGTACAGATACGCAGTATTTT. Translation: CASSLGGGPSTDTQYF.